This T cell receptor (beta chain) comes out of a study of blood T cell repertoires in COVID-19. In the study overall: Researchers got acute and convalescent COVID-19 samples from the United States, Italy and Spain. PBMCs, B-cell-depleted T cells, or T cells were the source of the cDNA or gDNA that made up the material.

Authors' data handling: How many nucleated cells were present was estimated from reference gene primer amplification. Only in-frame clones appear in the TCRdb table, and some are missing; sequencing was by immunoSEQ multiplex PCR. D and trimming were read from the DNA, whereas the V and J calls and clone size are those reported in that table. The sample records about 400,000 clones, approximately 86% being singletons. Material: peripheral blood. The TCR comes from a human donor in a cohort sampled during active COVID-19.

The CDR3 is CASSDVSGGYQETQYF. CDR3 DNA: TGTGCCAGCAGTGACGTAAGCGGGGGGTACCAAGAGACCCAGTACTTC. The chain links TRBV6-1 to TRBJ2-5, with TRBD2 matching over 9 bases. Germline V gene lookup returns CDR1 MNHNS and CDR2 SASEGT. Trimming cost V 3 bases and J 0 bases; bases outside gene matches: 5. The CDR3 covers 16 residues.